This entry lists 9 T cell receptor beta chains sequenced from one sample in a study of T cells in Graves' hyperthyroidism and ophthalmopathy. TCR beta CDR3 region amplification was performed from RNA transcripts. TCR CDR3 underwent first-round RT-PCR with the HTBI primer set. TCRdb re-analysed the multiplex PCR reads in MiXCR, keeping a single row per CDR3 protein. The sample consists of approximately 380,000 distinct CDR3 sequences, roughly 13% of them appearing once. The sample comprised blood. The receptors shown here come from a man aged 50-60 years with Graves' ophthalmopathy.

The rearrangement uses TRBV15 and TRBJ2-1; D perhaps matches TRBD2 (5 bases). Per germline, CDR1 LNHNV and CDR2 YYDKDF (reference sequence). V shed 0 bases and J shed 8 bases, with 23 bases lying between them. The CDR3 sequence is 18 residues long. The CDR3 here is CATSRDRPRPLGSDEQFF. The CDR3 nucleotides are TGTGCCACCAGCAGAGATCGGCCCAGGCCACTAGGGAGCGATGAGCAGTTCTTC.

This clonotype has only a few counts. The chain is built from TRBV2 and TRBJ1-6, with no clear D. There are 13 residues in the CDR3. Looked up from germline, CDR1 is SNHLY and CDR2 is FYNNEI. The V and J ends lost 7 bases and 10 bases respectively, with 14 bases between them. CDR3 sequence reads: CASMAAPGSPLHF. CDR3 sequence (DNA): TGTGCCAGCATGGCAGCACCGGGGTCACCCCTCCACTTT.

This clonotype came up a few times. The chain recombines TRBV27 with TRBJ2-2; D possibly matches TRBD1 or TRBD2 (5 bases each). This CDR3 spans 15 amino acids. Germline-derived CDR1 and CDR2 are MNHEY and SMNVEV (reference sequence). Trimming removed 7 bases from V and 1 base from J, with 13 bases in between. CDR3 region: CASTRTGGNTGELFF. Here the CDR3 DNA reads TGTGCCAGCACCAGAACTGGGGGGAACACCGGGGAGCTGTTTTTT.

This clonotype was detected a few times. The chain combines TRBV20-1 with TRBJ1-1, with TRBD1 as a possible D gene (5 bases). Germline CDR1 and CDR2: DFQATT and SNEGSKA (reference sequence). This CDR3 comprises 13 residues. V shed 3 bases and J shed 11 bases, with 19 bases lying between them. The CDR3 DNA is TGCAGTGCTAGCTATCCGGGACTTGTTTGGGCTTTCTTT. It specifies CSASYPGLVWAFF.

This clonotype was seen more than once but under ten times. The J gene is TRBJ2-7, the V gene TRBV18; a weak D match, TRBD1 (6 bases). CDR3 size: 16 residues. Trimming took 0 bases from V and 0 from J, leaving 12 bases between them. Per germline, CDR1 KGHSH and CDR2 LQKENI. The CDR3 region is CASSPPVGARSYEQYF. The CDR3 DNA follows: TGTGCCAGCTCACCACCCGTGGGGGCGCGCTCCTACGAGCAGTACTTC. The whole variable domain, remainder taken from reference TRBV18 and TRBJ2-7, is NAGVMQNPRHLVRRRGQEARLRCSPMKGHSHVYWYRQLPEEGLKFMVYLQKENIIDESGMPKERFSAEFPKEGPSILRIQQVVRGDSAAYFCASSPPVGARSYEQYFGPGTRLTVT.

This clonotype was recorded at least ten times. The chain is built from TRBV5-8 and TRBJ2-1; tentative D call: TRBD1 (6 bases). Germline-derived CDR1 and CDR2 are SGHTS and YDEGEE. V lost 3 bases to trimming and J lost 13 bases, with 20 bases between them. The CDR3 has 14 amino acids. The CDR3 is CASSSTVSTGTQFF. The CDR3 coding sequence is TGTGCCAGCAGCTCAACCGTCTCGACAGGAACTCAGTTCTTC.

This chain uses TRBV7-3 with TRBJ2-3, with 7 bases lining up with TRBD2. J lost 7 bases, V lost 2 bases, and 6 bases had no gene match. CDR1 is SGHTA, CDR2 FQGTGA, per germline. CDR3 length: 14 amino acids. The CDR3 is CASSLAGEGNTQYF. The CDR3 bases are TGTGCCAGCAGCTTAGCGGGAGAGGGGAATACGCAGTATTTT.

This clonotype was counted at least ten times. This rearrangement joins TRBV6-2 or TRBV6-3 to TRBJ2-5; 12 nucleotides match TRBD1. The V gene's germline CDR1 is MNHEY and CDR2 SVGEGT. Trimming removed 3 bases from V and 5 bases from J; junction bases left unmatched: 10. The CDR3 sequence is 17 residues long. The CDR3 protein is CASSYVPGQGARETQYF. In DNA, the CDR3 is TGTGCCAGCAGTTATGTACCGGGACAGGGGGCGCGGGAGACCCAGTACTTC.

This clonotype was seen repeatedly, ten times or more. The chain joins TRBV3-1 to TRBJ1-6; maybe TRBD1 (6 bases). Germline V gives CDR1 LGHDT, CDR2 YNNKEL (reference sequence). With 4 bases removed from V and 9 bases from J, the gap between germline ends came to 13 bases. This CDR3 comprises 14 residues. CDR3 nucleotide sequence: TGTGCCAGCAGCCTACGGACAGTCGCTTCACCCCTCCACTTT. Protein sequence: CASSLRTVASPLHF.